The 15 T cell receptor beta chains in this list originate from one sample, sequenced in a study of CD8+CD57+ T cells in acquired aplastic anemia. It was genomic DNA that served as the template for profiling TCR beta VDJ and CDR3. TCRdb analysed the reads with MiXCR anew, one entry per CDR3 protein. The repertoire includes approximately 190,000 distinct CDR3 sequences, roughly half of them detected once, and about 9.7% sits in the top ten. Individuals selected for sequencing had exhibited CD8+CD57+ cell expansion on flow cytometry. The sample was sorted CD4+, CD8+, or CD8+CD57+ T cells (not recorded which) from PBMCs. All receptors come from a human donor with aplastic anemia.

The chain joins TRBV10-3 to TRBJ2-1; TRBD2 is a possible D gene (5 bases). The CDR3 is 13 amino acids. In germline, CDR1 is ENHRY, CDR2 SYGVKD. Deletions cut 4 bases from V and 7 bases from J, with 11 bases between. CDR3 residues: CAISGSGTNEQFF. CDR3 in DNA: TGTGCCATCAGTGGATCGGGAACAAATGAGCAGTTCTTC.

The CDR3 region is CASSPQGGNTGELFF. In DNA, the CDR3 is TGTGCCAGCAGCCCTCAGGGTGGGAACACCGGGGAGCTGTTTTTT. The rearrangement uses TRBV7-9 and TRBJ2-2; a possible D gene is TRBD1 (5 bases). Trimming stripped 5 bases from V and 1 base from J, with 11 bases between. The CDR3 is made up of 15 amino acids. The germline CDR1 and CDR2 sequences are SEHNR and FQNEAQ (reference sequence).

This clonotype has ten or more counts. The chain carries TRBV6-1 and TRBJ2-5; 9 bases map to TRBD2. The CDR3 runs to 15 residues. The J segment lost 5 bases and the V segment lost 0 bases, leaving 4 bases of the junction unmatched. Germline CDR1 is MNHNS and CDR2 is SASEGT. The CDR3 DNA reads TGTGCCAGCAGTGAAGCGTTGCTAGCGGGGGAGACCCAGTACTTC. Amino acids: CASSEALLAGETQYF.

This chain connects TRBV5-1 to TRBJ1-1; D may be TRBD1 (5 bases). The CDR3 extends over 14 amino acids. V gave up 9 bases and J gave up 1 base, with 16 bases separating them. CDR1 and CDR2 from the germline V gene are SGHRS and YFSETQ. For the CDR3, the DNA is TGCGCCACCTATTTCGGGACGGCGAACACTGAAGCTTTCTTT. Protein product: CATYFGTANTEAFF.

In this sample, this clonotype turned up many times. V gene TRBV7-2 combines with J gene TRBJ2-5; the match to TRBD2 covers 7 bases. CDR1 is SGHTA and CDR2 is FQGNSA in the germline V gene. This CDR3 comprises 16 residues. V lost 3 bases, J lost 1 base, and 8 bases stayed unmatched. CDR3 sequence (DNA): TGTGCCAGCAGCTTGATGTCAGCGGGACCCCAAGAGACCCAGTACTTC. Its protein product is CASSLMSAGPQETQYF.

V usage is TRBV10-3 and J usage is TRBJ2-1; a weak D match, TRBD1 (6 bases). The CDR3 has 14 residues. Germline V CDR1 and CDR2: ENHRY, SYGVKD. The V end was cut by 0 bases, the J end by 4 bases, with 7 bases between. Here the CDR3 DNA reads TGTGCCATCAGTGAGTCCGGACAGTACAATGAGCAGTTCTTC. Its protein product is CAISESGQYNEQFF.

The chain employs TRBV9 and TRBJ2-7; 11 nucleotides line up with TRBD2. The CDR3 loop spans 16 amino acids. V lost 4 bases and J lost 5; bases outside the gene matches: 11. Germline loops: CDR1 SGDLS, CDR2 YYNGEE. The CDR3 DNA is TGTGCCAGCAGCCCGCTCGCTAGCGGGGGGTCCCACGAGCAGTACTTC. Translation gives CASSPLASGGSHEQYF.

This sequence joins TRBV5-6 and TRBJ2-3, with D possibly matching TRBD2 (5 bases). This CDR3 is built from 14 residues. Germline V CDR1 and CDR2: SGHDT, YYEEEE. V dropped 3 bases and J dropped 4 bases, with 12 bases sitting between them. The CDR3 bases are TGTGCCAGCAGCTACGGACTGTCCTCAGATACGCAGTATTTT. Translation gives CASSYGLSSDTQYF.

V is TRBV20-1 and J is TRBJ2-1; unclear D gene. The V gene lost 1 base and the J gene lost 4 bases, with 8 bases spanning the gap. This CDR3 contains 13 residues. CDR1 and CDR2 from the germline V gene are DFQATT and SNEGSKA (reference sequence). As DNA, the CDR3 is TGCAGTGCTAGAGCGCGAGGTTACAATGAGCAGTTCTTC. Encoded protein: CSARARGYNEQFF.

This clonotype was observed at least ten times. The rearrangement uses TRBV12-3 or TRBV12-4 and TRBJ1-6; D is unresolved. The CDR3 extends over 13 amino acids. Trimming pared 2 bases from V and 7 bases from J, leaving 6 bases between. The CDR3 reads CASSLSENSPLHF. In nucleotides, the CDR3 is TGTGCCAGCAGTTTATCGGAGAATTCACCCCTCCACTTT.

Details on this clonotype: A much larger clone lies a single base off, so this may be a read error. V gene TRBV12-3 or TRBV12-4 combines with J gene TRBJ1-1; D possibly corresponds to TRBD1 (5 bases). CDR3 length: 14 residues. Trimming cost V 2 bases and J 3 bases, with 10 bases left between them. Here the CDR3 DNA reads TGTGCCAGCAGTTTAAGGGGAGAGGACACTGAAGCTTTCTTT. Translated: CASSLRGEDTEAFF.

The genes are TRBV19 and TRBJ2-3, with 14 bases aligning to TRBD2. This CDR3 has 17 residues. V lost 0 bases to trimming and J lost 4 bases; unmatched junction nucleotides: 3. The V gene's germline CDR1 is LNHDA and CDR2 SQIVND (reference sequence). The CDR3 DNA follows: TGTGCCAGTAGTATAGAGGGGACTAGCGGGAGTGCAGATACGCAGTATTTT. It yields the protein CASSIEGTSGSADTQYF.

This clonotype showed up just once. The rearrangement links TRBV19 to TRBJ2-3; 7 nucleotides align to TRBD1. The CDR3 is 15 residues long. Germline V gene lookup returns CDR1 LNHDA and CDR2 SQIVND (reference sequence). V was clipped by 5 bases and J by 5 bases; unmatched bases: 10. The CDR3 region is CASSYLQGKGDTQYF. The DNA of the CDR3 is TGTGCCAGTAGTTACTTACAGGGGAAGGGAGATACGCAGTATTTT.

This chain uses TRBV7-6 with TRBJ1-6; 9 bases are shared with TRBD1. The CDR3 has 15 amino acids. Trimming removed 4 bases from V and 9 bases from J; junction bases left unmatched: 7. Germline CDR1 reads SGHVS; CDR2 reads FNYEAQ. Here the CDR3 DNA reads TGTGCCAGCAGCTCTTCTGGGACAGGGACTTCACCCCTCCACTTT. Protein: CASSSSGTGTSPLHF.

This clonotype showed up many times. V gene TRBV7-3 combines with J gene TRBJ2-3, with D perhaps TRBD1 (6 bases). The CDR3 extends over 17 amino acids. V lost 5 bases to trimming and J lost 4 bases, with 22 bases between them. The V gene's germline CDR1 is SGHTA and CDR2 FQGTGA. The CDR3, as DNA: TGTGCCAGCAGCCCTCAAACAGGGCCTTCTGGAGCAGATACGCAGTATTTT. Translating gives CASSPQTGPSGADTQYF.